This TCR beta chain derives from a study of blood T cells in healthy people across ages. Germline lookup yields CDR1 SNHLY and CDR2 FYNNEI. The CDR3 loop spans 14 amino acids. The J segment lost 7 bases and the V segment lost 7 bases, leaving 6 bases of the junction unmatched. On this clonotype: Its target is not known.

Regarding the study as a whole: Long-lived donors carried more naive CD4+ cells and greater diversity than aged donors.

A second PCR of roughly 7 to 11 cycles used a sample-barcoded 5' primer and a J-beta primer mix. TCRdb processed the 5' RACE reads anew with MiXCR; each CDR3 protein has one entry. The sample has about 1,500,000 distinct CDR3 sequences; approximately 38% are singletons. The sequence came from a woman aged 18-30 years in good health. Material: blood. The V gene is TRBV2, the J gene TRBJ1-6; 8 bases align to TRBD1. This CDR3 is CASNPQGGNSPLHF. As DNA, the CDR3 is TGTGCCAGCAATCCACAGGGGGGCAATTCACCCCTCCACTTT.